The 8 T cell receptor beta chains below all came from one sample that was sequenced in a study of T cell responses to AZD1222 COVID-19 vaccine. TCRdb's copy holds only in-frame clones and misses some; the assay was immunoSEQ multiplex PCR. The sample has approximately 140,000 clones, 82% seen once. Sample: peripheral blood, taken on day 0 of MenACWY control vaccination. These receptors all come from an adult in good health.

The chain combines TRBV14 with TRBJ1-1; D is perhaps TRBD1 (6 bases). This CDR3 has 16 amino acids. Trimming took off 4 bases at V and 0 bases at J, with 15 bases between the two ends. Germline CDR1 SGHDN, CDR2 FVKESK. The CDR3 here is CASSRGQLGMNTEAFF. CDR3 in DNA: TGTGCCAGCAGCCGTGGACAGTTGGGGATGAACACTGAAGCTTTCTTT.

By proportion, this clone is medium-sized. The CDR3: CASSEGHYFPDGYTF. The CDR3 coding sequence is TGTGCCAGCAGTGAAGGACACTATTTTCCAGATGGCTACACCTTC. The genes are TRBV6-1 and TRBJ1-2; D call uncertain. The germline V and J ends were trimmed by 1 base and 6 bases, with 15 bases remaining between them. The germline CDR1 and CDR2 sequences are MNHNS and SASEGT. CDR3 length equals 15 residues.

The genes are TRBV18 and TRBJ1-6; 10 nucleotides match TRBD1. CDR1 and CDR2 from the germline V gene are KGHSH and LQKENI. V was pared by 5 bases and J by 8 bases, with 6 bases of the junction left unmatched. This CDR3 contains 15 residues. Here the CDR3 DNA reads TGTGCCAGCTCAAAAACCGGGACAGGGGATTCACCCCTCCACTTT. As protein: CASSKTGTGDSPLHF. The variable domain in full, with the rest retrieved from reference TRBV18 and TRBJ1-6, is NAGVMQNPRHLVRRRGQEARLRCSPMKGHSHVYWYRQLPEEGLKFMVYLQKENIIDESGMPKERFSAEFPKEGPSILRIQQVVRGDSAAYFCASSKTGTGDSPLHFGNGTRLTVT.

The chain joins TRBV3-1 (or the pseudogene TRBV3-2) to TRBJ1-6; D gene uncertain. Trimming shortened V by 4 bases and J by 2 bases, and 15 bases separated the two germline ends. The V gene's germline CDR1 is LGHDT and CDR2 YNNKEL (reference sequence). This CDR3 region has 17 residues. In nucleotides, the CDR3 is TGTGCCAGCAGCCGAAGCCCCTCCAACGCCTATAATTCACCCCTCCACTTT. This gives the protein CASSRSPSNAYNSPLHF.

The chain links TRBV29-1 to TRBJ1-1; no definite D call. The CDR3 sequence is 13 residues long. Between the trimmed V and J ends, which lost 5 bases and 0 bases, there was a span of 10 bases. The germline CDR1 and CDR2 sequences are SQVTM and ANQGSEA. The CDR3 spells CSVSAGMNTEAFF. As DNA, the CDR3 is TGCAGCGTTAGTGCGGGTATGAACACTGAAGCTTTCTTT.

This clone was seen only once. Additional DNA sequences in this sample encode the identical CDR3. This sequence joins TRBV20-1 and TRBJ1-2; unclear D gene. The CDR3 has 11 residues. Per germline, CDR1 DFQATT and CDR2 SNEGSKA (reference sequence). The V and J ends lost 1 base and 8 bases respectively, with 8 bases between them. The CDR3 here is CSARGTWGYTF. For the CDR3, the DNA is TGCAGTGCTAGAGGAACCTGGGGCTACACCTTC.

The V and J genes are TRBV16 and TRBJ1-1; possible D gene TRBD1, 6 bases. CDR1 KGHSY and CDR2 FQNENV come from the germline V gene. This CDR3 region has 14 residues. The V gene lost 1 base and the J gene lost 6 bases, with 12 bases spanning the gap. CDR3 in DNA: TGTGCCAGCAGCCAATGGGGGACACCCTCTGAAGCTTTCTTT. Residues: CASSQWGTPSEAFF.

This clone was observed a single time. The chain uses TRBV13 and TRBJ2-1; perhaps TRBD2 as D (6 bases). CDR3 length: 15 residues. Germline V gene data show CDR1 as PRHDT and CDR2 as FYEKMQ (reference sequence). Trimming stripped 5 bases from V and 3 bases from J, with 14 bases between. CDR3 DNA: TGTGCCAGCAGCATCGGGACTCCCGTCTACAATGAGCAGTTCTTC. Residues: CASSIGTPVYNEQFF.